The 26 T cell receptor beta chains listed next were all sequenced from one sample in a study of glioma-infiltrating T cells after dendritic cell vaccination. Here immunoSEQ multiplex PCR was the method, and the copy in TCRdb shows in-frame clones only, minus some. The table has around 96,000 clones, 79% seen once; the top ten hold roughly 5.6%. Sequenced here: blood, sampled before dendritic cell vaccination. The receptors here all came from a human donor with glioblastoma.

This clone showed up just once. The chain recombines TRBV7-3 with TRBJ2-3; D perhaps matches TRBD2 (6 bases). The CDR3 is 15 residues long. Trimming took 0 bases from V and 2 from J, leaving 9 bases between them. Germline lookup yields CDR1 SGHTA and CDR2 FQGTGA. The CDR3, as DNA: TGTGCCAGCAGCTTAACTAGCGGCTTCACAGATACGCAGTATTTT. Protein product: CASSLTSGFTDTQYF.

The gene calls are TRBV10-3 and TRBJ2-5, with 7 bases matching TRBD2. V trimming: 7 bases; J trimming: 2 bases; junction bases outside the gene matches: 7. The germline gives CDR1 ENHRY, CDR2 SYGVKD. The CDR3 runs to 14 residues. Here the CDR3 DNA reads TGTGCCATCACCAACGGGGGGATACAAGAGACCCAGTACTTC. Its protein is CAITNGGIQETQYF.

The gene calls are TRBV7-9 and TRBJ2-7, with 9 bases that match TRBD2. Looked up from germline, CDR1 is SEHNR and CDR2 is FQNEAQ (reference sequence). The CDR3 has 15 amino acids. The V and J ends lost 1 base and 2 bases, in that order; junction bases with no gene match: 3. CDR3 nucleotide sequence: TGTGCCAGCAGCTTAGGCGGGGGGGGAGCCTACGAGCAGTACTTC. Translating gives CASSLGGGGAYEQYF. The whole variable domain, filled in from reference TRBV7-9 and TRBJ2-7, reads DTGVSQNPRHKITKRGQNVTFRCDPISEHNRLYWYRQTLGQGPEFLTYFQNEAQLEKSRLLSDRFSAERPKGSFSTLEIQRTEQGDSAMYLCASSLGGGGAYEQYFGPGTRLTVT.

V is TRBV4-2 and J is TRBJ1-6, with 8 bases that match TRBD1. This CDR3 region has 17 residues. V lost 0 bases to trimming and J lost 8 bases; unmatched junction nucleotides: 9. Germline assignment: CDR1 LGHNA and CDR2 YNFKEQ. CDR3 sequence: CASSQDLPGQVDSPLHF. The DNA for the CDR3 is TGTGCCAGCAGCCAAGATTTACCGGGACAGGTAGATTCACCCCTCCACTTT.

This clone was recorded only once. The chain couples TRBV18 to TRBJ2-1; 8 bases line up with TRBD2. The ends lost 0 bases at V and 7 bases at J; junction bases unmatched: 8. The CDR3 runs 16 residues. Per the germline V gene, CDR1 is KGHSH and CDR2 is LQKENI. CDR3 coding DNA: TGTGCCAGCTCACCACCTAGCGGGGCGGAGGGTAATGAGCAGTTCTTC. Its translation: CASSPPSGAEGNEQFF.

The V call is TRBV5-8, the J call TRBJ2-1; possible D gene TRBD2, 7 bases. The CDR3 extends over 15 amino acids. Germline V gene sequence: CDR1 SGHTS, CDR2 YDEGEE. V was clipped by 4 bases and J by 4 bases, with 15 bases between them. CDR3 DNA sequence: TGTGCCAGCAGCGTCGGACAGCGGGGATACAATGAGCAGTTCTTC. This gives the protein CASSVGQRGYNEQFF.

The rearrangement joins TRBV27 to TRBJ1-2; 9 bases are shared with TRBD1. This CDR3 contains 15 residues. The germline CDR1 and CDR2 sequences are MNHEY and SMNVEV (reference sequence). With V trimmed by 5 bases and J by 2 bases, 6 bases remained unmatched. The CDR3 here is CASSPRQGVNYGYTF. In DNA form, the CDR3 reads TGTGCCAGCAGTCCTCGACAGGGGGTGAACTATGGCTACACCTTC.

This sequence joins TRBV11-2 and TRBJ1-4; D not resolved. V was pared by 0 bases and J by 5 bases, with 10 bases between. Germline lookup yields CDR1 SGHAT and CDR2 FQNNGV. The CDR3 spans 15 residues. CDR3 amino acids: CASSLDGLGNEKLFF. In DNA form, the CDR3 reads TGTGCCAGCAGCTTAGACGGACTGGGGAATGAAAAACTGTTTTTT.

The J gene is TRBJ1-2, the V gene TRBV27, with D maybe TRBD1 (6 bases). This CDR3 comprises 14 residues. The V and J ends lost 5 bases and 8 bases respectively, with 18 bases between them. CDR1 is MNHEY and CDR2 is SMNVEV in the germline V gene (reference sequence). In DNA form, the CDR3 reads TGTGCCAGCAGTCTCCGCTGGGACAACGGCGGCTACACCTTC. It translates to CASSLRWDNGGYTF.

This clone is a singleton in its sample. The chain links TRBV2 to TRBJ2-2; 7 nucleotides align to TRBD2. The germline CDR1 and CDR2 sequences are SNHLY and FYNNEI. The CDR3 loop spans 15 amino acids. With 7 bases clipped from V and 2 bases from J, the junction kept 7 bases outside the gene matches. CDR3 in DNA: TGTGCCAGCATGGGGTGGGGGGGAAACACCGGGGAGCTGTTTTTT. Its protein product is CASMGWGGNTGELFF.

The chain carries TRBV5-1 and TRBJ2-2, with D perhaps matching TRBD2 (5 bases). The CDR3 has 15 residues. Germline V CDR1 and CDR2: SGHRS, YFSETQ. Trimming took 4 bases from V and 5 from J, leaving 15 bases between them. The CDR3 DNA follows: TGCGCCAGCAGCCCCCCCCGGACGGGGACCGGGGAGCTGTTTTTT. Translation: CASSPPRTGTGELFF.

The V call is TRBV2, the J call TRBJ1-2; 10 bases align to TRBD1. CDR3 size: 15 residues. The V gene's germline CDR1 is SNHLY and CDR2 FYNNEI. The ends lost 8 bases at V and 5 bases at J; junction bases unmatched: 11. This chain's CDR3 is CASGAGTGARYGYTF. CDR3 nucleotides: TGTGCCAGCGGCGCCGGGACAGGGGCCCGTTATGGCTACACCTTC.

This chain joins TRBV28 and TRBJ1-2, with D perhaps TRBD1 (5 bases). Germline CDR1 and CDR2: MDHEN and SYDVKM. Between the trimmed V and J ends, which lost 3 bases and 6 bases, there was a span of 17 bases. CDR3 length: 15 amino acids. The CDR3 sequence is CASSFGFQGGHGYTF. For the CDR3, the DNA is TGTGCCAGCAGTTTCGGCTTCCAGGGAGGGCATGGCTACACCTTC.

The chain joins TRBV27 to TRBJ2-5; D may be TRBD2 (6 bases). The CDR3 has 12 residues. V was shortened by 8 bases and J by 4 bases, with 11 bases between the two germline ends. Germline CDR1 and CDR2: MNHEY and SMNVEV (reference sequence). The CDR3 is CASGRERETQYF. For the CDR3, the DNA is TGTGCCAGCGGACGGGAGAGAGAGACCCAGTACTTC.

The gene calls are TRBV19 and TRBJ1-5, with D possibly TRBD1 on 5 matching bases. Trimming took off 4 bases at V and 6 bases at J, with 13 bases between the two ends. The CDR3 is 14 residues long. Per the germline V gene, CDR1 is LNHDA and CDR2 is SQIVND (reference sequence). The CDR3 region is CASSSQGHTQPQHF. Written as DNA, the CDR3 is TGTGCCAGTAGTAGCCAGGGTCACACTCAGCCCCAGCATTTT.

This chain uses TRBV6-1 with TRBJ1-5; no definite D call. V was cut by 1 base and J by 1 base, with 8 bases left in between. This CDR3 is 15 amino acids long. CDR1 is MNHNS, CDR2 SASEGT, per germline. DNA of the CDR3: TGTGCCAGCAGTGAAGTACTCCTAAGCAATCAGCCCCAGCATTTT. Its translation: CASSEVLLSNQPQHF.

The chain is built from TRBV29-1 and TRBJ1-1; D possibly corresponds to TRBD1 (5 bases). Germline CDR1 SQVTM, CDR2 ANQGSEA. The CDR3 loop spans 13 amino acids. Trimming took 4 bases from V and 1 from J, leaving 10 bases between them. The CDR3 is CSVADIRNTEAFF. CDR3 nucleotide sequence: TGCAGCGTTGCGGACATACGGAACACTGAAGCTTTCTTT. Full variable domain (rest looked up from reference TRBV29-1 and TRBJ1-1): SAVISQKPSRDICQRGTSLTIQCQVDSQVTMMFWYRQQPGQSLTLIATANQGSEATYESGFVIDKFPISRPNLTFSTLTVSNMSPEDSSIYLCSVADIRNTEAFFGQGTRLTVV.

The genes are TRBV10-3 and TRBJ1-3, with a possible D match to TRBD1 (5 bases). V was pared by 10 bases and J by 3 bases, with 16 bases between. CDR1 ENHRY and CDR2 SYGVKD come from the germline V gene. This CDR3 is 14 amino acids long. The CDR3 region is CATRGGDHGNTIYF. The CDR3 nucleotides are TGTGCCACGCGGGGGGGGGATCATGGAAACACCATATATTTT.

The chain recombines TRBV30 with TRBJ2-7, with D perhaps TRBD1 (6 bases). The germline V gene has CDR1 GTSNPN and CDR2 SVGIG (reference sequence). The CDR3 is made up of 11 amino acids. V lost 4 bases, J lost 3 bases, and 7 bases lay in between. The CDR3, as DNA: TGTGCCTGGAAGGGGGTCTACGAGCAGTACTTC. Encoded protein: CAWKGVYEQYF.

The V and J genes are TRBV29-1 and TRBJ2-7; the D gene is possibly TRBD1 (6 bases). Trimming shortened V by 4 bases and J by 0 bases, and 16 bases separated the two germline ends. Germline V gene sequence: CDR1 SQVTM, CDR2 ANQGSEA. This CDR3 has 15 residues. CDR3 residues: CSVGGPVRSSYEQYF. CDR3 nucleotides: TGCAGCGTTGGGGGGCCTGTCAGAAGCTCCTACGAGCAGTACTTC.

This chain connects TRBV19 to TRBJ1-2; 8 nucleotides line up with TRBD1. V lost 3 bases and J lost 5; bases outside the gene matches: 11. CDR1 and CDR2 (germline): LNHDA, SQIVND (reference sequence). CDR3 length equals 16 residues. The CDR3 DNA is TGTGCCAGTAGTATGATGGGGGCAGGGGGCTTGTATGGCTACACCTTC. Its translation: CASSMMGAGGLYGYTF.

The chain employs TRBV5-1 and TRBJ2-7, with 10 bases lining up with TRBD2. The germline CDR1 and CDR2 sequences are SGHRS and YFSETQ. J gave up 7 bases and V 3 bases, and 7 bases lay outside the gene matches. This CDR3 is 14 amino acids long. The chain's CDR3 is CASSSGTSETEQYF. The CDR3 bases are TGCGCCAGCAGCTCCGGGACTAGCGAAACAGAGCAGTACTTC.

The genes are TRBV11-2 and TRBJ2-7; the match to TRBD2 covers 13 bases. J was trimmed by 3 bases and V by 2 bases; bases with no gene match: 13. CDR1 is SGHAT, CDR2 FQNNGV, per germline. This CDR3 comprises 19 residues. The CDR3 spells CASSLPRLAGGQAYYEQYF. DNA for the CDR3: TGTGCCAGCAGCTTACCGAGACTAGCGGGGGGCCAAGCCTACTACGAGCAGTACTTC.

The chain is built from TRBV6-5 and TRBJ2-1; the match to TRBD1 covers 10 bases. CDR3 length: 15 residues. With 6 bases clipped from V and 14 bases from J, the junction kept 16 bases outside the gene matches. The germline V gene encodes CDR1 MNHEY and CDR2 SVGAGI. CDR3 nucleotide sequence: TGTGCCAGCAGGATGCTCGGGACAGGGGCCGCGGGTGAGTTCTTC. Translating gives CASRMLGTGAAGEFF.

V gene TRBV6-5 combines with J gene TRBJ2-7, with TRBD2 matching over 8 bases. J lost 6 bases, V lost 5 bases, and 9 bases had no gene match. Per the germline V gene, CDR1 is MNHEY and CDR2 is SVGAGI. The CDR3 spans 14 residues. DNA of the CDR3: TGTGCCAGCAGTGCCGGGACTAGGCTTGGCGAGCAGTACTTC. Translation: CASSAGTRLGEQYF.

The rearrangement links TRBV25-1 to TRBJ2-3; TRBD1 aligns across 8 bases. With V trimmed by 4 bases and J by 8 bases, 17 bases remained unmatched. CDR3 length: 17 residues. Germline CDR1 MGHDK, CDR2 SYGVNS. CDR3 loop: CASSGLKGTGLLGTQYF. CDR3 DNA: TGTGCCAGCAGTGGCTTAAAAGGGACAGGACTATTGGGTACGCAGTATTTT.